The T cell receptor (beta chain) under discussion was sequenced for a study of shared clonotypes between healthy human individuals. Study-level information: The study used three CD4 naive, three CD4 memory, two CD8 naive and one CD8 memory plate per donor. Study-level findings and limits: Richness estimates generally favored naive over memory subsets. Read depth was anticipated to influence clonotype sharing among donors.

Trimming removed 1 base at V and 4 bases at J, with 13 bases between. Looked up from germline, CDR1 is MNHEY and CDR2 is SMNVEV (reference sequence). The CDR3 loop spans 15 amino acids. Notes on this clone: Its antigen remains unknown.

CD45RO-negative, CCR7-selected cells formed the naive CD8 fraction, which excluded terminally differentiated effector memory CD45RA+ cells. Caucasian adults residing in Nashville, Tennessee made up all the donors. Measured with immunoSEQ multiplex PCR; TCRdb has only the in-frame clones, and not every one. This sample yields around 1.9 million clones, of which around 93% are seen a single time; roughly 1.7% belongs to the top ten. Specimen: naive CD8+ T cells from PBMCs. V usage is TRBV27 and J usage is TRBJ1-1; D remains ambiguous. The clonotype was recovered from a man younger than 35 in good health. Some clones in this sample may be carry-over from other donors' samples. As DNA, the CDR3 is TGTGCCAGCAGTTTATTTGCGTCCCGGGCCACTGAAGCTTTCTTT. Its translation: CASSLFASRATEAFF.